The clone carrying this T cell receptor (beta chain) was seen a few times. This sample was taken from a study of blood T cells in healthy people across ages. The V gene's germline CDR1 is MNHEY and CDR2 SMNVEV (reference sequence). The CDR3 covers 13 residues. Trimming took 5 bases from V and 9 from J; bases not matched to a gene: 5. The second PCR ran about 6 to 11 cycles with a sample-barcoded 5' primer and J-beta primers. TCRdb analysed the 5' RACE reads with MiXCR anew, one entry per CDR3 protein. This repertoire shows 1.5 million to 1.8 million distinct CDR3 sequences, less than 45% found once; its top ten account for roughly 3.7%.

Source material: blood. J is TRBJ2-1 and V is TRBV27, with TRBD2 identical over 9 bases. The sequence was obtained from a woman under 30 in good health. The CDR3 bases are TGTGCCAGCAGTCTGGGACTAGCTTTTGAGCAGTTCTTC. It codes for CASSLGLAFEQFF.